These T cell receptor beta chains were read from a single sample in a study of T cells after posttransplantation cyclophosphamide. Measured with immunoSEQ multiplex PCR; TCRdb has only the in-frame clones, and not every one. The data hold about 32,000 clones, with about 91% observed a single time. The sequenced sample consisted of naive CD4+ T cells sorted from blood. These receptors were taken from a young man in good health and a related stem cell transplant donor. Each CDR3 is given with its conserved first and last residue. D genes are given only for firm matches. The listing skips clone size in some rows; elsewhere it reads once, few, many or a size class.

-,TRBJ2-3,TRBD2,TRBV6-1,TGTGCCAGCAGCCTCGCGGGGGGGCACGATACGCAGTATTTT,CASSLAGGHDTQYF
-,TRBJ2-7,-,TRBV21-1,TGTGCCAGCAGCAGCGAAACCTACGAGCAGTACTTC,CASSSETYEQYF
-,TRBJ1-1,-,TRBV6-5,TGTGCCAGCGTTGGTCCTGGTGGCAGGGAAGCTTTCTTT,CASVGPGGREAFF
-,TRBJ1-1,-,TRBV9,TGTGCCAGCAGCCCAAGGAGTCTCTCGGGGAACACTGAAGCTTTCTTT,CASSPRSLSGNTEAFF
-,TRBJ2-2,-,TRBV10-3,TGTGCCATCAGCCCTCAGGGCGCGAACACCGGGGAGCTGTTTTTT,CAISPQGANTGELFF
once,TRBJ1-2,-,TRBV5-1,TGCGCCAGCAGCTCCCTAGGAGCTAACTATGGCTACACCTTC,CASSSLGANYGYTF
-,TRBJ2-1,-,TRBV6-1,TGTGCCAGCAGTTGGGCTTGGGATGAGCAGTTCTTC,CASSWAWDEQFF
-,TRBJ2-7,-,TRBV7-2,TGTGCCAGCAGCGGGGGGGCACGCTACGAGCAGTACTTC,CASSGGARYEQYF
-,TRBJ2-5,TRBD1,TRBV2,TGTGCCAGCAACGACAGGGGGTTGAAGACCCAGTACTTC,CASNDRGLKTQYF
-,TRBJ2-5,-,TRBV2,TGTGCCAGCCACAGGGAAGAGACCCAGTACTTC,CASHREETQYF
-,TRBJ1-6,-,TRBV7-2,TGTGCCAGCAGCTTAGATCGTAATTCGGCCCTCCACTTT,CASSLDRNSALHF
-,TRBJ1-3,TRBD1,TRBV28,TGTGCCACACAGGGGGCTGGAAACACCATATATTTT,CATQGAGNTIYF
-,TRBJ2-3,TRBD2,TRBV6-1,TGTGCCAGCAGAGAAGCGGGGGGGCCAATCAGTACAGATACGCAGTATTTT,CASREAGGPISTDTQYF
few,TRBJ1-1,-,TRBV7-2,TGTGCCAGCAGCTTTCGTGGGCACACTGAAGCTTTCTTT,CASSFRGHTEAFF
-,TRBJ2-3,-,TRBV9,TGTGCCAGCAGCGTAGCTCAGGGACTAGATACGCAGTATTTT,CASSVAQGLDTQYF
-,TRBJ1-3,-,TRBV7-2,TGTGCCAGCAGCTCCCAAATAGGCCGGAGGGACACCATATATTTT,CASSSQIGRRDTIYF
-,TRBJ1-1,-,TRBV9,TGTGCCAGCAGCGCTCAGGCAGCCAGAAGGACTGAAGCTTTCTTT,CASSAQAARRTEAFF
-,TRBJ2-1,TRBD2,TRBV5-1,TGCGCCAGCAGCTTGGGGGGCGGGACTAGCAACCATGAGCAGTTCTTC,CASSLGGGTSNHEQFF
-,TRBJ1-1,TRBD1,TRBV5-4,TGTGCCAGCAGCCTGACAGGGGTGAACACTGAAGCTTTCTTT,CASSLTGVNTEAFF
-,TRBJ2-3,TRBD2,TRBV5-1,TGCGCCAGCAGCCCCAGCCTAGCGGGAACCACAGATACGCAGTATTTT,CASSPSLAGTTDTQYF
-,TRBJ1-1,-,TRBV7-2,TGTGCCAGCAGCCCCCAGGCAAGACAGATGAACACTGAAGCTTTCTTT,CASSPQARQMNTEAFF
-,TRBJ1-4,-,TRBV5-1,TGCGCCAGCAGCCGAGAGGTGGATGAAAAACTGTTTTTT,CASSREVDEKLFF
-,TRBJ2-1,TRBD1,TRBV28,TGTGCCAGCAGTCGGAGGGACAGGCTCTACAATGAGCAGTTCTTC,CASSRRDRLYNEQFF
-,TRBJ2-2,TRBD1,TRBV19,TGTGCCAGTAGTATTTTTGCCGGGACAGGGAAAACCGGGGAGCTGTTTTTT,CASSIFAGTGKTGELFF
-,TRBJ1-2,-,TRBV28,TGTGCCAGCAGTTTATCTGACAGACCTAACTATGGCTACACCTTC,CASSLSDRPNYGYTF
-,TRBJ2-7,-,TRBV2,TGTGCCAGCACTGGGTACAGGGACGGGGAGCAGTACTTC,CASTGYRDGEQYF
-,TRBJ1-4,TRBD1,TRBV5-1,TGCGCCAGCAGCTTGGAAGGACAGGGAGCAAAACTGTTTTTT,CASSLEGQGAKLFF
-,TRBJ2-1,TRBD2,TRBV6-4,TGTGCCAGCAGTGTTCATCTAGCGGGGATAAGTGAGCAGTTCTTC,CASSVHLAGISEQFF
-,TRBJ2-7,-,TRBV11-3,TGTGCCAGCAGCTTCGGAGGGGTATCCTTCTACGAGCAGTACTTC,CASSFGGVSFYEQYF
once,TRBJ2-2,-,TRBV5-1,TGCGCCAGCGGGGAAACAGGGTCGAACACCGGGGAGCTGTTTTTT,CASGETGSNTGELFF